The rows below give T cell receptor beta chains drawn from one sample of a study of CD8 T cells in ankylosing spondylitis. TCRdb re-called the 5' RACE reads through MiXCR, storing one row per CDR3 protein. Of about 800,000 distinct CDR3 sequences in the sample, about 11% are singletons; the top ten hold about 0.5%. The material sequenced was blood, either unsorted or a sorted T cell fraction (not recorded which). These receptor sequences come from a male donor with ankylosing spondylitis. The CDR3 runs from the conserved cysteine through the conserved F or W. The D gene is left open where the match is weak. Clone size is given for some rows only: seen once, a few or many times, or a class if the clone is expanded.

d_gene: .
j_gene: TRBJ2-4
v_gene: TRBV12-3/TRBV12-4
abundance: few
CDR3aa: CASSETDLAKNIQYF
CDR3nt: TGTGCCAGCAGCGAGACAGACTTAGCCAAAAACATTCAGTACTTC

d_gene: .
j_gene: TRBJ2-7
v_gene: TRBV6-2/TRBV6-3
abundance: few
CDR3aa: CASRPKTGKTKYEQYF
CDR3nt: TGTGCCAGCAGACCAAAAACAGGGAAGACTAAATACGAGCAGTACTTC

d_gene: .
j_gene: TRBJ2-5
v_gene: TRBV20-1
abundance: .
CDR3aa: CSASEGWETQYF
CDR3nt: TGCAGTGCGAGCGAAGGCTGGGAGACCCAGTACTTC

d_gene: TRBD2
j_gene: TRBJ2-2
v_gene: TRBV20-1
abundance: few
CDR3aa: CSARLAGQNTGELFF
CDR3nt: TGCAGTGCTAGACTAGCGGGGCAGAACACCGGGGAGCTGTTTTTT

d_gene: .
j_gene: TRBJ2-7
v_gene: TRBV7-2
abundance: .
CDR3aa: CASSLTVNIYEQYF
CDR3nt: TGTGCCAGCAGCTTAACCGTTAATATCTACGAGCAGTACTTC

d_gene: TRBD1
j_gene: TRBJ1-1
v_gene: TRBV5-1
abundance: .
CDR3aa: CASSVTGDNTEAFF
CDR3nt: TGCGCCAGCAGCGTGACAGGGGACAACACTGAAGCTTTCTTT

d_gene: TRBD1
j_gene: TRBJ1-5
v_gene: TRBV29-1
abundance: .
CDR3aa: CSVGTGPNQPQHF
CDR3nt: TGCAGCGTTGGGACAGGGCCAAATCAGCCCCAGCATTTT

d_gene: TRBD1
j_gene: TRBJ2-7
v_gene: TRBV7-2
abundance: few
CDR3aa: CASSTRTGLLEQYF
CDR3nt: TGTGCCAGCAGCACACGGACAGGGCTCCTCGAGCAGTACTTC

d_gene: .
j_gene: TRBJ2-7
v_gene: TRBV20-1
abundance: .
CDR3aa: CSATQDPSYEQYF
CDR3nt: TGCAGTGCTACCCAGGATCCCTCCTACGAGCAGTACTTC

d_gene: TRBD2
j_gene: TRBJ2-7
v_gene: TRBV12-3/TRBV12-4
abundance: few
CDR3aa: CASSARGGRPYEQYF
CDR3nt: TGTGCCAGCAGTGCCCGGGGGGGAAGACCCTACGAGCAGTACTTC

d_gene: .
j_gene: TRBJ1-1
v_gene: TRBV5-1
abundance: few
CDR3aa: CASSLWSGARTPNTEAFF
CDR3nt: TGCGCCAGCAGCTTGTGGTCAGGGGCAAGAACACCGAACACTGAAGCTTTCTTT

d_gene: .
j_gene: TRBJ1-1
v_gene: TRBV28
abundance: .
CDR3aa: CASSGVPNTEAFF
CDR3nt: TGTGCCAGCAGTGGAGTTCCGAACACTGAAGCTTTCTTT

d_gene: TRBD1
j_gene: TRBJ2-7
v_gene: TRBV4-3
abundance: .
CDR3aa: CASSQPQGTSDEQYF
CDR3nt: TGCGCCAGCAGCCAACCACAGGGGACGTCGGACGAGCAGTACTTC

d_gene: .
j_gene: TRBJ1-5
v_gene: TRBV27
abundance: few
CDR3aa: CASSFQGNNQPQHF
CDR3nt: TGTGCCAGCAGCTTCCAGGGAAATAATCAGCCCCAGCATTTT

d_gene: TRBD1
j_gene: TRBJ1-2
v_gene: TRBV7-2
abundance: .
CDR3aa: CASSPSRQGWGYTF
CDR3nt: TGTGCCAGCAGCCCTTCCCGACAGGGCTGGGGCTACACCTTC

d_gene: .
j_gene: TRBJ2-2
v_gene: TRBV24-1
abundance: many
CDR3aa: CATQSGSLNTGELFF
CDR3nt: TGTGCCACCCAGTCCGGGTCCCTTAACACCGGGGAGCTGTTTTTT

d_gene: .
j_gene: TRBJ2-7
v_gene: TRBV5-1
abundance: many
CDR3aa: CASSLGWGLETYEQYF
CDR3nt: TGCGCCAGCAGCTTGGGTTGGGGTCTGGAAACCTACGAGCAGTACTTC

d_gene: .
j_gene: TRBJ2-3
v_gene: TRBV6-5
abundance: few
CDR3aa: CASSYSGTEYTQYF
CDR3nt: TGTGCCAGCAGTTACTCTGGGACGGAGTATACGCAGTATTTT

d_gene: TRBD2
j_gene: TRBJ2-3
v_gene: TRBV7-2
abundance: few
CDR3aa: CASSLSGGPGTDTQYF
CDR3nt: TGTGCCAGCAGCTTATCGGGGGGGCCGGGCACAGATACGCAGTATTTT

d_gene: .
j_gene: TRBJ2-7
v_gene: TRBV19
abundance: .
CDR3aa: CASSRQMNPGEQYF
CDR3nt: TGTGCCAGTAGTAGACAGATGAATCCCGGCGAGCAGTACTTC

d_gene: .
j_gene: TRBJ2-7
v_gene: TRBV5-1
abundance: few
CDR3aa: CASSLVPTGSSYEQYF
CDR3nt: TGCGCCAGCAGCTTGGTTCCAACGGGGAGCTCCTACGAGCAGTACTTC

d_gene: .
j_gene: TRBJ1-2
v_gene: TRBV7-2
abundance: many
CDR3aa: CASSSSTGGGYTF
CDR3nt: TGTGCCAGCAGCAGTTCGACAGGAGGTGGCTACACCTTC

d_gene: .
j_gene: TRBJ1-5
v_gene: TRBV5-1
abundance: many
CDR3aa: CASSLGIYSNQPQHF
CDR3nt: TGCGCCAGCAGCTTGGGCATCTATAGCAATCAGCCCCAGCATTTT

d_gene: .
j_gene: TRBJ1-1
v_gene: TRBV6-5
abundance: .
CDR3aa: CASSYSNMGNTEAFF
CDR3nt: TGTGCCAGCAGTTACTCCAACATGGGGAACACTGAAGCTTTCTTT

d_gene: TRBD1
j_gene: TRBJ2-7
v_gene: TRBV28
abundance: .
CDR3aa: CASSYTDRGLLQYF
CDR3nt: TGTGCCAGCAGTTACACCGACAGGGGCCTATTGCAGTACTTC

d_gene: TRBD1
j_gene: TRBJ1-2
v_gene: TRBV12-3/TRBV12-4
abundance: many
CDR3aa: CASTRTGGKYGYTF
CDR3nt: TGTGCCAGCACCCGGACAGGGGGAAAATATGGCTACACCTTC

d_gene: .
j_gene: TRBJ2-7
v_gene: TRBV14
abundance: .
CDR3aa: CASSLILQGEQYF
CDR3nt: TGTGCCAGCAGCCTTATTCTACAGGGCGAGCAGTACTTC

d_gene: TRBD2
j_gene: TRBJ2-2
v_gene: TRBV6-5
abundance: .
CDR3aa: CASSYEAGGRTGELFF
CDR3nt: TGTGCCAGCAGTTACGAAGCGGGGGGGCGTACCGGGGAGCTGTTTTTT

d_gene: .
j_gene: TRBJ1-1
v_gene: TRBV20-1
abundance: many
CDR3aa: CSARPVFGEAFF
CDR3nt: TGCAGTGCTAGACCTGTGTTTGGGGAAGCTTTCTTT

d_gene: .
j_gene: TRBJ1-5
v_gene: TRBV5-5
abundance: few
CDR3aa: CASSPVTGTRNQPQHF
CDR3nt: TGTGCCAGCAGCCCCGTCACAGGGACCCGCAATCAGCCCCAGCATTTT

d_gene: .
j_gene: TRBJ1-1
v_gene: TRBV25-1
abundance: .
CDR3aa: CASSEIWGRGRDTEAFF
CDR3nt: TGTGCCAGCAGTGAAATTTGGGGTAGAGGCCGGGACACTGAAGCTTTCTTT